Below, one TCR beta chain is given with its context. As yet, its antigen is unknown. The sample originates from a study of T cells after yellow fever vaccination. TCRdb ran MiXCR on the 5' RACE reads and lists one entry per CDR3 protein. This sample has 78,000 or so distinct CDR3 sequences, with more than 5.5% found just once. Study-wide points: A large majority of primary-vaccination clones showed up again after the booster (around 95% CD4, roughly 91% CD8).

Here the sequenced sample was CD8+ T cells sorted from PBMCs, taken around 10 days after the first yellow fever vaccination. This TCR was recovered from a man aged 18 to 29 who received the YFV17D yellow fever vaccine.

The chain's CDR3 is CASLSGETQYF. CDR3 in DNA: TGCGCCAGCTTAAGTGGGGAGACCCAGTACTTC. The chain has TRBV4-1 and TRBJ2-5; D is undetermined. Trimming pared 8 bases from V and 5 bases from J, leaving 9 bases between. Germline lookup yields CDR1 MGHRA and CDR2 YSYEKL. The CDR3 extends over 11 amino acids.